A selection of T cell receptor beta chains follows, all from one sample in a study of blood T cell repertoires in COVID-19. Profiled with immunoSEQ multiplex PCR; TCRdb holds only in-frame clones, not every one. The data contain 35,000 to 45,000 clones, roughly 92% of them singletons. Material for sequencing was peripheral blood. Every receptor here comes from a man aged 50-60 years with active COVID-19. Both conserved end residues are part of each CDR3. D genes are given only for firm matches. Rows give clone size only sometimes, using once, few, many, or a class for an expanded clone.

D gene: TRBD1; J gene: TRBJ2-3; V gene: TRBV25-1; clone size: once; CDR3 protein: CATQPRTGGTDTQYF; CDR3 DNA: TGTGCCACCCAGCCCCGGACAGGGGGCACAGATACGCAGTATTTT
D gene: NA; J gene: TRBJ2-2; V gene: TRBV5-1; clone size: NA; CDR3 protein: CASSLATGANTGELFF; CDR3 DNA: TGCGCCAGCAGCTTGGCCACGGGGGCGAACACCGGGGAGCTGTTTTTT
D gene: TRBD1; J gene: TRBJ1-2; V gene: TRBV10-2; clone size: few; CDR3 protein: CASRAPEGGKYGYTF; CDR3 DNA: TGCGCCAGCAGAGCCCCGGAAGGGGGCAAGTATGGCTACACCTTC
D gene: NA; J gene: TRBJ2-1; V gene: TRBV19; clone size: few; CDR3 protein: CASSMGYEQFF; CDR3 DNA: TGTGCCAGTAGTATGGGCTATGAGCAGTTCTTC
D gene: TRBD1; J gene: TRBJ2-7; V gene: TRBV12-3/TRBV12-4; clone size: NA; CDR3 protein: CASSRQGGYEQYF; CDR3 DNA: TGTGCCAGCAGTCGACAGGGGGGTTACGAGCAGTACTTC
D gene: NA; J gene: TRBJ2-5; V gene: TRBV27; clone size: NA; CDR3 protein: CASSLSSGWETQYF; CDR3 DNA: TGTGCCAGCAGTTTATCTAGCGGCTGGGAGACCCAGTACTTC
D gene: TRBD2; J gene: TRBJ2-1; V gene: TRBV19; clone size: once; CDR3 protein: CASSTRLAGNNEQFF; CDR3 DNA: TGTGCCAGTAGTACCCGACTAGCGGGGAACAATGAGCAGTTCTTC
D gene: NA; J gene: TRBJ1-3; V gene: TRBV5-1; clone size: NA; CDR3 protein: CASSLTGYTIYF; CDR3 DNA: TGCGCCAGCAGCTTAACAGGCTACACCATATATTTT
D gene: TRBD2; J gene: TRBJ2-1; V gene: TRBV28; clone size: NA; CDR3 protein: CASGTSGKHNEQFF; CDR3 DNA: TGTGCCAGCGGGACTAGCGGAAAACACAATGAGCAGTTCTTC
D gene: TRBD2; J gene: TRBJ2-7; V gene: TRBV2; clone size: NA; CDR3 protein: CASGGVAGYTYEQYF; CDR3 DNA: TGTGCCAGCGGAGGGGTAGCGGGTTATACCTACGAGCAGTACTTC
D gene: NA; J gene: TRBJ2-5; V gene: TRBV20-1; clone size: NA; CDR3 protein: CSSGPQETQYF; CDR3 DNA: TGCAGTTCCGGTCCGCAAGAGACCCAGTACTTC
D gene: NA; J gene: TRBJ2-3; V gene: TRBV28; clone size: NA; CDR3 protein: CASSDGTPGADTQYF; CDR3 DNA: TGTGCCAGCAGCGACGGGACTCCGGGAGCAGATACGCAGTATTTT
D gene: NA; J gene: TRBJ2-2; V gene: TRBV25-1; clone size: once; CDR3 protein: CASSATGELFF; CDR3 DNA: TGTGCCAGCAGTGCTACCGGGGAGCTGTTTTTT
D gene: NA; J gene: TRBJ1-2; V gene: TRBV19; clone size: once; CDR3 protein: CASNQDSNYGYTF; CDR3 DNA: TGTGCCAGTAATCAGGACAGTAACTATGGCTACACCTTC
D gene: TRBD1; J gene: TRBJ1-2; V gene: TRBV28; clone size: NA; CDR3 protein: CASSSTGTVYGYTF; CDR3 DNA: TGTGCCAGCAGTTCTACCGGGACAGTTTATGGCTACACCTTC
D gene: TRBD2; J gene: TRBJ2-1; V gene: TRBV11-3; clone size: NA; CDR3 protein: CASSLGTSGRDEQFF; CDR3 DNA: TGTGCCAGCAGCCTGGGGACTAGCGGGAGGGATGAGCAGTTCTTC
D gene: NA; J gene: TRBJ2-3; V gene: TRBV7-9; clone size: NA; CDR3 protein: CASSLGRDTDTQYF; CDR3 DNA: TGTGCCAGCAGCTTAGGGCGGGACACAGATACGCAGTATTTT
D gene: TRBD1; J gene: TRBJ2-5; V gene: TRBV2; clone size: NA; CDR3 protein: CASSVQGAGGETQYF; CDR3 DNA: TGTGCCAGCTCGGTACAGGGGGCAGGAGGGGAGACCCAGTACTTC
D gene: TRBD1; J gene: TRBJ2-7; V gene: TRBV11-2; clone size: NA; CDR3 protein: CASSTPTGNEQYF; CDR3 DNA: TGTGCCAGCAGCACCCCGACAGGGAACGAGCAGTACTTC
D gene: TRBD1; J gene: TRBJ2-5; V gene: TRBV19; clone size: NA; CDR3 protein: CASSQGEKYGETQYF; CDR3 DNA: TGTGCCAGTAGTCAGGGGGAGAAGTATGGAGAGACCCAGTACTTC
D gene: NA; J gene: TRBJ1-6; V gene: TRBV21-1; clone size: NA; CDR3 protein: CASSQRDRVNSPLHF; CDR3 DNA: TGTGCCAGCAGCCAAAGGGACAGGGTCAATTCACCCCTCCACTTT
D gene: NA; J gene: TRBJ2-3; V gene: TRBV5-6; clone size: NA; CDR3 protein: CASIDSASASTDTQYF; CDR3 DNA: TGTGCCAGCATTGATTCGGCCAGCGCCAGCACAGATACGCAGTATTTT
D gene: TRBD2; J gene: TRBJ2-1; V gene: TRBV5-4; clone size: NA; CDR3 protein: CASSLQGGRSNNEQFF; CDR3 DNA: TGTGCCAGCAGCTTGCAGGGCGGGAGGTCGAACAATGAGCAGTTCTTC
D gene: NA; J gene: TRBJ1-4; V gene: TRBV14; clone size: NA; CDR3 protein: CASSQAGRRSEKLFF; CDR3 DNA: TGTGCCAGCAGCCAAGCAGGGAGGCGGAGTGAAAAACTGTTTTTT
D gene: NA; J gene: TRBJ2-1; V gene: TRBV4-2; clone size: once; CDR3 protein: CASSQDGGAFYNEQFF; CDR3 DNA: TGTGCCAGCAGCCAAGATGGGGGGGCCTTCTACAATGAGCAGTTCTTC
D gene: NA; J gene: TRBJ2-1; V gene: TRBV19; clone size: once; CDR3 protein: CASSIAVGGLSYNEQFF; CDR3 DNA: TGTGCCAGTAGTATCGCGGTGGGCGGACTCTCCTACAATGAGCAGTTCTTC
D gene: NA; J gene: TRBJ1-4; V gene: TRBV11-3; clone size: NA; CDR3 protein: CASSSPTGRGEKLFF; CDR3 DNA: TGTGCCAGCAGCTCCCCGACAGGCCGGGGTGAAAAACTGTTTTTT
D gene: TRBD2; J gene: TRBJ2-3; V gene: TRBV7-8; clone size: NA; CDR3 protein: CASSFRTSGKTDTQYF; CDR3 DNA: TGTGCCAGCAGCTTTCGGACTAGCGGGAAAACAGATACGCAGTATTTT
D gene: NA; J gene: TRBJ1-3; V gene: TRBV5-6; clone size: NA; CDR3 protein: CASSKDAVGNTIYF; CDR3 DNA: TGTGCCAGCAGCAAGGATGCGGTTGGAAACACCATATATTTT
D gene: NA; J gene: TRBJ2-1; V gene: TRBV4-2; clone size: NA; CDR3 protein: CASSQGDWDNEQFF; CDR3 DNA: TGTGCCAGCAGCCAAGGGGACTGGGACAATGAGCAGTTCTTC
D gene: TRBD1; J gene: TRBJ2-3; V gene: TRBV5-1; clone size: NA; CDR3 protein: CASMRGTGGSTSTDTQYF; CDR3 DNA: TGCGCCAGCATGCGGGGGACAGGGGGCTCGACTAGCACAGATACGCAGTATTTT
D gene: TRBD2; J gene: TRBJ2-2; V gene: TRBV19; clone size: NA; CDR3 protein: CASSPTASGGNTGELFF; CDR3 DNA: TGTGCCAGTAGCCCGACGGCTAGCGGAGGGAACACCGGGGAGCTGTTTTTT
D gene: TRBD1; J gene: TRBJ2-1; V gene: TRBV19; clone size: NA; CDR3 protein: CASSIQGAARGEQFF; CDR3 DNA: TGTGCCAGTAGTATTCAGGGGGCGGCCCGAGGCGAGCAGTTCTTC
D gene: TRBD2; J gene: TRBJ2-7; V gene: TRBV9; clone size: NA; CDR3 protein: CASSVEGGVGEQYF; CDR3 DNA: TGTGCCAGCAGCGTAGAGGGAGGGGTTGGCGAGCAGTACTTC
D gene: TRBD1; J gene: TRBJ1-5; V gene: TRBV6-1; clone size: NA; CDR3 protein: CASSARKDRARGQPQHF; CDR3 DNA: TGTGCCAGCAGTGCCCGCAAGGACAGGGCGAGGGGTCAGCCCCAGCATTTT
D gene: TRBD1; J gene: TRBJ1-1; V gene: TRBV5-8; clone size: NA; CDR3 protein: CASSARPRGTEAFF; CDR3 DNA: TGTGCCAGCAGCGCCCGACCCAGGGGGACTGAAGCTTTCTTT